One and the same sample provided the 4 T cell receptor beta chains below, sequenced in a study of blood T cell repertoires in COVID-19. Only in-frame clones appear in the TCRdb table, and some are missing; sequencing was by immunoSEQ multiplex PCR. The repertoire consists of 130,000 or so clones, with about 86% occurring once and the leading ten covering about 8%. Sequenced input: peripheral blood. The receptor set was obtained from a woman aged 55-69 years with acute or convalescent COVID-19.

The J gene is TRBJ1-1, the V gene TRBV15; D may be TRBD1 (5 bases). V was clipped by 5 bases and J by 4 bases, with 11 bases between them. In germline, CDR1 is LNHNV, CDR2 YYDKDF (reference sequence). CDR3 length: 13 residues. The CDR3 loop reads CATSSGPGTEAFF. Here the CDR3 DNA reads TGTGCCACCAGCTCAGGGCCGGGCACTGAAGCTTTCTTT.

The gene calls are TRBV4-2 and TRBJ2-2; 10 nucleotides line up with TRBD1. Losses at the gene ends were 3 bases for V and 3 bases for J; bases not matched to a gene: 1. Germline CDR1 and CDR2: LGHNA and YNFKEQ. The CDR3 has 15 amino acids. The DNA of the CDR3 is TGTGCCAGCAGCCAGGACAGGGGGGACACCGGGGAGCTGTTTTTT. Translation: CASSQDRGDTGELFF.

V is TRBV19 and J is TRBJ1-6; 8 bases agree with TRBD1. CDR1 is LNHDA, CDR2 SQIVND, per germline (reference sequence). CDR3 length: 12 amino acids. J gave up 15 bases and V 5 bases, and 6 bases lay outside the gene matches. CDR3 sequence reads: CASSLRTGSLHF. For the CDR3, the DNA is TGTGCCAGTAGTCTAAGGACAGGGAGCCTCCACTTT.

This clone was observed a few times. V and J are TRBV11-3 and TRBJ1-2; tentative D call: TRBD1 (6 bases). The CDR3 extends over 15 amino acids. V was cut by 5 bases and J by 4 bases, with 17 bases left in between. Germline CDR1 is SGHNT and CDR2 is YENEEA. The CDR3 DNA sequence: TGTGCCAGCAGCCCCCGGACAGACTCCTTCTATGGCTACACCTTC. It encodes CASSPRTDSFYGYTF.